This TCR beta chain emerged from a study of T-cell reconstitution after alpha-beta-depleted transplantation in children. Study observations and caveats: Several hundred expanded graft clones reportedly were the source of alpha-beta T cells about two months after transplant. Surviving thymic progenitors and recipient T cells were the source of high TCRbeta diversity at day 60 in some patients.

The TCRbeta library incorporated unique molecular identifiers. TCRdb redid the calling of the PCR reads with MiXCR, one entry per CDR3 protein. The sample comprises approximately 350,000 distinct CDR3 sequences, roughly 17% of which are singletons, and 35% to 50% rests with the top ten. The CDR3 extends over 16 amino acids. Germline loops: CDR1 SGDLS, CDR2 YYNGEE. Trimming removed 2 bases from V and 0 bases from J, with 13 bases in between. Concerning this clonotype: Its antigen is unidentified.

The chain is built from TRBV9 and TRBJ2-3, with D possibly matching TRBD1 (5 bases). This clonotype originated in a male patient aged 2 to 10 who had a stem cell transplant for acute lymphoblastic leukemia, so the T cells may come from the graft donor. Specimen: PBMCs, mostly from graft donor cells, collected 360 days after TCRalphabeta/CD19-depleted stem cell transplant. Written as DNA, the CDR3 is TGTGCCAGCAGCGTCAGGGCCGGATCTAGCACAGATACGCAGTATTTT. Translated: CASSVRAGSSTDTQYF.